Described below is a single T cell receptor (beta chain) sequence and its context. Per the study methods: Cell counts per sample came from amplifying reference gene primers. Clones were read by immunoSEQ multiplex PCR, and TCRdb kept only the in-frame ones, dropping some. V and J calls plus clone size are reproduced from that table; the DNA served to infer D and trimming. The table lists 140,000 to 150,000 clones, approximately 80% of them singletons, with roughly 10% in the top ten. Trimming stripped 0 bases from V and 1 base from J, with 5 bases between. The germline V gene has CDR1 SQVTM and CDR2 ANQGSEA. The CDR3 runs 13 residues. This specimen comes from a study of blood T cell repertoires in COVID-19. Looking at the study overall: The samples span acute and convalescent COVID-19 from the United States, Italy and Spain. From T cells, B-cell-depleted T cells, or PBMCs came the material, which was cDNA or gDNA.

The receptor was isolated from a man in his sixties with active or convalescent COVID-19. The chain recombines TRBV29-1 with TRBJ2-3; D unresolved. The sequenced material came from peripheral blood. CDR3 DNA: TGCAGCGTTGAAGACCGGGGCACAGATACGCAGTATTTT. Encoded protein: CSVEDRGTDTQYF.